The next 28 T cell receptor beta chains were all read from a single sample in a study of T cells expressing NK-cell markers. TCRdb reworked the 5' RACE reads into one entry per CDR3 protein, no DNA. The sample has about 190,000 distinct CDR3 sequences, and its top ten clones hold around 20%. Sequenced material: blood T cells: a sorted CD56 or NKG2C T cell subset, CD4+ or CD8+ T cells, or bulk PBMC T cells (not recorded which). The receptors stem from a man aged 18 to 69 in good health.

The rearrangement links TRBV27 to TRBJ2-7; lacking DNA, the TRBD1 call made by TCRdb goes unchecked. The germline V gene has CDR1 MNHEY and CDR2 SMNVEV (reference sequence). The CDR3 is 12 amino acids. The CDR3 protein is CATRTGGAEQYF.

This chain uses TRBV30 with TRBJ2-7. Germline V lookup: CDR1 GTSNPN, CDR2 SVGIG (reference sequence). CDR3 length: 15 amino acids. CDR3 sequence: CAWSVGRELDYEQYF.

The chain employs TRBV11-2 and TRBJ2-1. The V gene's germline CDR1 is SGHAT and CDR2 FQNNGV. The CDR3 has 16 amino acids. CDR3 protein: CASSSTSAGVYNEQFF.

V usage is TRBV6-1 and J usage is TRBJ1-1; TCRdb's D call of TRBD1 is untestable without DNA. In germline, CDR1 is MNHNS, CDR2 SASEGT. The CDR3 length is 12 residues. The CDR3 reads CASRQGTTEAFF.

The V gene is TRBV5-1, the J gene TRBJ1-1; as DNA is missing, the TRBD1 call by TCRdb cannot be tested. The CDR3 extends over 16 amino acids. The germline CDR1 and CDR2 sequences are SGHRS and YFSETQ. The CDR3 here is CASSLTPGAVNTEAFF.

V is TRBV7-9 and J is TRBJ2-1; TCRdb calls TRBD1, which cannot be checked without DNA. The length of the CDR3 is 14 residues. Germline lookup yields CDR1 SEHNR and CDR2 FQNEAQ (reference sequence). CDR3 region: CASRWGPGPNEQFF.

This chain uses TRBV12-3 or TRBV12-4 with TRBJ1-1; TCRdb's D gene call, TRBD1, goes unchecked for lack of DNA. The CDR3 covers 16 residues. CDR3 region: CASSSGTGGRYTEAFF.

The rearrangement links TRBV7-6 to TRBJ2-2; TCRdb selects TRBD2, and the lack of DNA leaves this call unchecked. CDR1 and CDR2 (germline): SGHVS, FNYEAQ. The CDR3 runs 17 residues. The CDR3 spells CASSFLGAGPNTGELFF.

The gene calls are TRBV14 and TRBJ2-1; TCRdb indicates TRBD1, and absent DNA this call remains unverified. The CDR3 has 18 amino acids. The germline V gene encodes CDR1 SGHDN and CDR2 FVKESK. The CDR3 region is CASSPFLGAGGPTNEQFF.

This chain links TRBV7-9 with TRBJ2-7; checking the TCRdb D call of TRBD2 is not possible without DNA. CDR3 size: 16 residues. Germline CDR1 and CDR2: SEHNR and FQNEAQ (reference sequence). This CDR3 reads CASSPLAGEVPYEQYF.

The chain combines TRBV7-8 with TRBJ1-1; absent DNA, TCRdb's TRBD1 call cannot be checked. The CDR3 contains 14 residues. The V gene's germline CDR1 is SGHVS and CDR2 FQNEAQ. CDR3 sequence: CASSSKMTGSKAFF. Complete variable domain (other parts from reference TRBV7-8 and TRBJ1-1): GAGVSQSPRYKVAKRGQDVALRCDPISGHVSLFWYQQALGQGPEFLTYFQNEAQLDKSGLPSDRFFAERPEGSVSTLKIQRTQQEDSAVYLCASSSKMTGSKAFFGQGTRLTVV.

The gene calls are TRBV5-6 and TRBJ2-4; the D gene TCRdb calls, TRBD2, cannot be checked with no DNA. Germline values: CDR1 SGHDT, CDR2 YYEEEE. The CDR3 length is 13 residues. The CDR3 loop is CASSLGASGHQYF.

This chain links TRBV11-2 with TRBJ2-3; TCRdb designates TRBD1, a call that cannot be tested without DNA. The CDR3 runs 19 residues. The germline gives CDR1 SGHAT, CDR2 FQNNGV. CDR3 region: CASSFPFLSGGASGDTQYF.

V and J are TRBV4-1 and TRBJ2-1; the D call of TRBD1 rests on TCRdb alone, since no DNA is present to check it. The CDR3 is made up of 17 amino acids. In germline, CDR1 is MGHRA, CDR2 YSYEKL. The CDR3 region is CASSQDFGGGVYNEQFF.

This chain joins TRBV29-1 and TRBJ2-5; TCRdb outputs TRBD1, but without DNA this stays unchecked. The CDR3 extends over 14 amino acids. Germline V gene lookup returns CDR1 SQVTM and CDR2 ANQGSEA. The CDR3 sequence: CSVEEGDPQETQYF.

The chain combines TRBV27 with TRBJ2-1; TCRdb gives TRBD2 as the D gene, but with no DNA this cannot be confirmed. Per the germline V gene, CDR1 is MNHEY and CDR2 is SMNVEV (reference sequence). CDR3 length: 15 amino acids. The CDR3 reads CASSLGLVGLNEQFF.

The chain employs TRBV7-9 and TRBJ1-5. The CDR3 has 15 amino acids. Germline V CDR1 and CDR2: SEHNR, FQNEAQ (reference sequence). The CDR3 is CASSLFEFWNQPQHF.

This CDR3 is CASSSWVQGEAGANVLTF. The rearrangement joins TRBV5-1 to TRBJ2-6; no DNA is available, so the TRBD1 call from TCRdb remains unchecked. CDR3 length: 18 amino acids. Germline lookup yields CDR1 SGHRS and CDR2 YFSETQ.

V and J are TRBV7-9 and TRBJ2-5; TCRdb picks TRBD2, but there is no DNA to check that call. This CDR3 is 17 amino acids long. Germline assignment: CDR1 SEHNR and CDR2 FQNEAQ (reference sequence). This chain's CDR3 is CASSPPATSTARQTQYF.

The CDR3 region is CASTSQVSGNEQFF. The chain recombines TRBV7-8 with TRBJ2-1; TCRdb proposes TRBD1, but this gene call is untestable without DNA. CDR3 size: 14 residues. Germline loops: CDR1 SGHVS, CDR2 FQNEAQ.

This chain uses TRBV9 with TRBJ2-3; TCRdb's D call, TRBD1, is unchecked because there is no DNA. The CDR3 covers 12 residues. The germline CDR1 and CDR2 sequences are SGDLS and YYNGEE. CDR3 in amino acids: CASSGGTDTQYF.

This chain's CDR3 is CASSWTGGAFPYEQYF. The chain carries TRBV5-6 and TRBJ2-7; TCRdb picks TRBD1, but there is no DNA to check that call. The CDR3 totals 16 residues. Germline values: CDR1 SGHDT, CDR2 YYEEEE. Full variable domain (missing parts from reference TRBV5-6 and TRBJ2-7): DAGVTQSPTHLIKTRGQQVTLRCSPKSGHDTVSWYQQALGQGPQFIFQYYEEEERQRGNFPDRFSGHQFPNYSSELNVNALLLGDSALYLCASSWTGGAFPYEQYFGPGTRLTVT.

V is TRBV20-1 and J is TRBJ2-1; TCRdb names TRBD1, which stays unverified in the absence of DNA. Germline-derived CDR1 and CDR2 are DFQATT and SNEGSKA (reference sequence). The CDR3 has 14 amino acids. CDR3 region: CSASHVHSYNEQFF.

The rearrangement joins TRBV28 to TRBJ1-5; TCRdb returns TRBD1, unconfirmable since there is no DNA. The length of the CDR3 is 14 residues. In germline, CDR1 is MDHEN, CDR2 SYDVKM. The CDR3 sequence is CASSEDRGGQPQHF.

CDR3: CASSLNRGPYQPQHF. The chain uses TRBV12-3 or TRBV12-4 and TRBJ1-5; no DNA is available, so the TRBD1 call from TCRdb remains unchecked. CDR3 size: 15 residues.

The chain carries TRBV4-1 and TRBJ2-7; checking the TCRdb D call of TRBD1 is not possible without DNA. Germline CDR1 is MGHRA and CDR2 is YSYEKL. The CDR3 has 15 amino acids. CDR3 region: CASSQQGIGVYEQYF.

The chain has TRBV7-9 and TRBJ2-5; TCRdb's D call of TRBD1 is untestable without DNA. The CDR3 is made up of 16 amino acids. CDR1 SEHNR and CDR2 FQNEAQ come from the germline V gene (reference sequence). The CDR3 region is CASSSRTSPQGETQYF.

The chain joins TRBV4-1 to TRBJ2-3; there is no DNA to check the TCRdb D call of TRBD1. The germline V gene encodes CDR1 MGHRA and CDR2 YSYEKL. The CDR3 sequence is 15 residues long. The chain's CDR3 is CASSHSPRSTDTQYF.